This T cell receptor beta chain derives from a study of T cell changes during pregnancy in multiple sclerosis. From germline, CDR1 is GTSNPN and CDR2 SVGIG (reference sequence). This CDR3 comprises 15 residues. V lost 3 bases to trimming and J lost 4 bases, with 16 bases between them. Profiled with immunoSEQ multiplex PCR; TCRdb holds only in-frame clones, not every one. The sample shows 90,000 to 120,000 clones, roughly 92% of them seen only once. The sample here was peripheral blood, taken in the third trimester of pregnancy. The source of this sequence is a female donor in good health, enrolled as a control in a pregnancy study. The chain employs TRBV30 and TRBJ1-5, with D tentatively TRBD1 (6 bases). The CDR3 reads CAWRGGAGPNQPQHF. CDR3 DNA: TGTGCCTGGAGGGGGGGGGCAGGTCCTAATCAGCCCCAGCATTTT. Combining the CDR3 with reference TRBV30 and TRBJ1-5 gives the whole variable domain SQTIHQWPATLVQPVGSPLSLECTVEGTSNPNLYWYRQAAGRGLQLLFYSVGIGQISSEVPQNLSASRPQDRQFILSSKKLLLSDSGFYLCAWRGGAGPNQPQHFGDGTRLSIL.